This T cell receptor beta chain was obtained from a study of T cells in tuberculosis. Sequencing was performed with immunoSEQ multiplex PCR; in TCRdb, only in-frame clones are kept and a portion is missing. Of about 30,000 clones listed, around 92% were seen once; the top ten hold about 6.8%. As to time point: new active TB diagnosis, blood taken before or within 7 days of starting treatment. Per germline, CDR1 SGHTA and CDR2 FQGNSA. The CDR3 is made up of 19 amino acids. Germline trimming cut 2 bases from V and 2 bases from J; bases unmatched to any gene: 14. The chain carries TRBV7-2 and TRBJ2-1, with 8 bases fitting TRBD2. This TCR was sampled from an adult with tuberculosis. Sequencing was performed on PBMCs, taken at tuberculosis diagnosis. In DNA, the CDR3 is TGTGCCAGCAGCTTACCTAGCGGGTCCGGAGGGGTTCCCTACAATGAGCAGTTCTTC. Protein product: CASSLPSGSGGVPYNEQFF. Filled out from reference TRBV7-2 and TRBJ2-1, the complete variable domain reads GAGVSQSPSNKVTEKGKDVELRCDPISGHTALYWYRQSLGQGLEFLIYFQGNSAPDKSGLPSDRFSAERTGGSVSTLTIQRTQQEDSAVYLCASSLPSGSGGVPYNEQFFGPGTRLTVL.